A selection of T cell receptor beta chains follows, all from one sample in a study of graft-versus-host responses after intestinal transplantation. Here immunoSEQ multiplex PCR was the method, and the copy in TCRdb shows in-frame clones only, minus some. The sample holds around 14,000 clones, approximately 38% seen once. The sequences come from alloreactive CD8+ T cells from a mixed lymphocyte reaction culture, collected before intestinal transplant. These receptors came from a human patient who received an intestinal transplant. CDR3s include the opening cysteine and the closing phenylalanine or tryptophan. The D gene is left open where the match is weak. Size values are once, few and many counts, or a class for expanded clones, and some rows have none.

clone_size,v_call,j_call,d_call,cdr3_length,cdr3_aa,cdr3_nt
NA,TRBV6-5,TRBJ2-1,TRBD2,14,CASGSSGSHNEQFF,TGTGCCAGCGGGAGTAGCGGGAGCCACAATGAGCAGTTCTTC
few,TRBV6-4,TRBJ1-1,NA,14,CASSGRGRDTEAFF,TGTGCCAGCAGTGGAAGGGGGAGGGACACTGAAGCTTTCTTT
few,TRBV5-1,TRBJ2-3,TRBD2,15,CASSLGTSGLDTQYF,TGCGCCAGCAGCTTGGGGACTAGCGGGCTAGATACGCAGTATTTT
NA,TRBV27,TRBJ2-3,NA,13,CASSFMSADTQYF,TGTGCCAGCAGTTTTATGTCTGCAGATACGCAGTATTTT
NA,TRBV6-5,TRBJ1-1,NA,13,CASSYGAGLEAFF,TGTGCCAGCAGTTACGGGGCCGGGCTAGAAGCTTTCTTT
NA,TRBV9,TRBJ2-3,NA,15,CASSVAPGGTDTQYF,TGTGCCAGCAGCGTAGCCCCCGGTGGCACAGATACGCAGTATTTT
NA,TRBV11-2,TRBJ1-2,TRBD1,15,CASSFGTGVDYGYTF,TGTGCCAGCAGCTTTGGGACAGGCGTAGACTATGGCTACACCTTC
NA,TRBV10-1,TRBJ2-3,TRBD1,14,CANWTGSNTDTQYF,TGCGCCAATTGGACAGGGTCTAACACAGATACGCAGTATTTT
NA,TRBV4-1,TRBJ2-3,TRBD2,15,CASSLRLAGTYTQYF,TGCGCCAGCAGCCTACGACTAGCGGGCACGTATACGCAGTATTTT
few,TRBV4-1,TRBJ2-7,NA,15,CASRDLGAGPGEQYF,TGCGCCAGCAGGGATCTCGGCGCAGGGCCCGGGGAGCAGTACTTC
once,TRBV5-1,TRBJ1-2,TRBD1,15,CASSLDREGWNGYTF,TGCGCCAGCAGCCTGGACAGGGAGGGCTGGAATGGCTACACCTTC
few,TRBV5-6,TRBJ2-3,TRBD2,17,CASSPAGTSGSTDTQYF,TGTGCCAGCAGCCCAGCCGGGACTAGCGGGAGCACAGATACGCAGTATTTT
medium-sized,TRBV4-1,TRBJ1-1,NA,14,CASSQASGNTEAFF,TGCGCCAGCAGCCAAGCCTCGGGGAACACTGAAGCTTTCTTT
NA,TRBV7-3,TRBJ2-1,NA,16,CASSLRGDIDYNEQFF,TGTGCCAGCAGCTTACGGGGGGACATAGACTACAATGAGCAGTTCTTC
NA,TRBV7-8,TRBJ2-7,NA,13,CASSLASIYEQYF,TGTGCCAGCAGCTTAGCATCCATTTACGAGCAGTACTTC
NA,TRBV27,TRBJ2-7,NA,15,CASSLKGNAYYEQYF,TGTGCCAGCAGTTTAAAGGGGAATGCATACTACGAGCAGTACTTC
NA,TRBV6-6,TRBJ1-1,NA,13,CASSYGLGVGAFF,TGTGCCAGCAGTTACGGGCTCGGGGTTGGGGCTTTCTTT